Listed below are T cell receptor beta chains from one sample, sequenced in a study of blood T cell repertoires in COVID-19. Clones were sequenced by immunoSEQ multiplex PCR, and TCRdb holds only the in-frame ones, with some missing. The repertoire holds under 70,000 clones, with 73% as singletons. The material sequenced was peripheral blood. The receptors come from a woman aged 70-85 years with acute or convalescent COVID-19. CDR3s include the opening cysteine and the closing phenylalanine or tryptophan. The D gene is left open where the match is weak. A clone size is listed for some rows: how often the clone was seen (once, few, many), or a class if it is expanded.

CDR3 protein,CDR3 DNA,clone size,D gene,J gene,V gene
CASRESDRANEKLFF,TGCGCCAGCAGGGAGAGCGACAGGGCAAATGAAAAACTGTTTTTT,.,TRBD1,TRBJ1-4,TRBV10-2
CASSLVYPDYLGSNTEAFF,TGCGCCAGCAGCTTGGTATACCCGGACTATCTTGGTTCGAACACTGAAGCTTTCTTT,.,.,TRBJ1-1,TRBV5-1
CASTPGPGGFDNQPQHF,TGTGCCAGCACCCCAGGACCCGGAGGCTTTGACAATCAGCCCCAGCATTTT,.,.,TRBJ1-5,TRBV5-8
CASSPIREAEAFF,TGTGCCAGCTCACCAATCAGGGAGGCTGAAGCTTTCTTT,few,.,TRBJ1-1,TRBV18
CASSLETSGTTDTQYF,TGTGCCAGCAGCTTAGAGACTAGCGGTACCACAGATACGCAGTATTTT,.,TRBD2,TRBJ2-3,TRBV7-6
CATSDLRHNTGELFF,TGTGCCACCAGTGATTTGCGACATAACACCGGGGAGCTGTTTTTT,few,.,TRBJ2-2,TRBV24-1
CASSWPETQYF,TGTGCCAGCAGCTGGCCAGAGACCCAGTACTTC,.,.,TRBJ2-5,TRBV5-8
CASSVSGTTGEAFF,TGTGCCAGCAGCGTAAGCGGAACTACTGGTGAAGCTTTCTTT,.,.,TRBJ1-1,TRBV9
CASSRGETYTDTQYF,TGTGCCAGCAGTCGCGGGGAGACCTACACAGATACGCAGTATTTT,.,.,TRBJ2-3,TRBV28
CSVEGTVTDTQYF,TGCAGCGTTGAAGGGACAGTCACAGATACGCAGTATTTT,.,.,TRBJ2-3,TRBV29-1
CSVGLGETQYF,TGCAGCGTTGGGCTCGGGGAGACCCAGTACTTC,.,.,TRBJ2-5,TRBV29-1
CASSRLGTVGSYGYTF,TGTGCCAGTAGTAGGTTGGGGACAGTCGGATCCTATGGCTACACCTTC,.,TRBD1,TRBJ1-2,TRBV19
CASSSTGFFGYTF,TGTGCCAGCAGTTCAACAGGGTTTTTTGGCTACACCTTC,.,.,TRBJ1-2,TRBV13
CASSIRDINEKLFF,TGTGCCAGCAGCATAAGGGACATAAATGAAAAACTGTTTTTT,few,.,TRBJ1-4,TRBV7-9
CASSPQSSYNEQFF,TGTGCCAGCTCACCACAGAGCTCCTACAATGAGCAGTTCTTC,.,.,TRBJ2-1,TRBV18
CASSFGLRNTGELFF,TGTGCCAGCAGCTTTGGACTTAGGAACACCGGGGAGCTGTTTTTT,.,.,TRBJ2-2,TRBV5-6
CASSRGLAGGLSQETQYF,TGTGCCAGCAGCCGGGGACTAGCGGGGGGGCTCTCCCAAGAGACCCAGTACTTC,.,TRBD2,TRBJ2-5,TRBV5-5
CASRDWTLGGYTF,TGTGCCAGCAGGGACTGGACGCTGGGAGGCTACACCTTC,once,.,TRBJ1-2,TRBV12-3/TRBV12-4
CASTQPAGANVLTF,TGTGCCAGCACTCAACCGGCTGGGGCCAACGTCCTGACTTTC,.,.,TRBJ2-6,TRBV6-6
CASSLNSGSTDTQYF,TGTGCCAGCAGCTTAAACAGTGGCAGCACAGATACGCAGTATTTT,.,.,TRBJ2-3,TRBV7-3
CASSEHRNTEAFF,TGTGCCAGCAGTGAACACAGAAACACTGAAGCTTTCTTT,few,.,TRBJ1-1,TRBV2
CASRGGVVTDTQYF,TGTGCCTCAAGGGGCGGGGTGGTCACAGATACGCAGTATTTT,.,.,TRBJ2-3,TRBV4-2
CASSPQSTDTQYF,TGTGCCAGCTCACCCCAGAGCACAGATACGCAGTATTTT,.,.,TRBJ2-3,TRBV18
CASSFSGDTQYF,TGCGCCAGCAGCTTTTCGGGAGATACGCAGTATTTT,.,.,TRBJ2-3,TRBV5-1
CASSLLSGAQETQYF,TGCGCCAGCAGCCTACTGAGCGGGGCCCAAGAGACCCAGTACTTC,.,TRBD2,TRBJ2-5,TRBV5-1
CASSLRQGISGNTIYF,TGCGCCAGCAGCTTGCGGCAGGGGATCTCTGGAAACACCATATATTTT,.,.,TRBJ1-3,TRBV5-1